The 25 T cell receptor beta chains in this list originate from one sample, sequenced in a study of cytomegalovirus exposure and HLA in healthy donors. The PCR had 60 Vbeta and 13 Jbeta primers. Only in-frame clones appear in the TCRdb table, and some are missing; sequencing was by immunoSEQ multiplex PCR. The sample carries around 160,000 clones, about 77% recorded once. The source material was PBMCs. The receptor set was obtained from a male donor in good health and CMV-seropositive.

The chain links TRBV5-1 to TRBJ2-7; 7 nucleotides agree with TRBD2. Germline V gene data show CDR1 as SGHRS and CDR2 as YFSETQ. This CDR3 spans 14 amino acids. The junction had 7 bases not matched to a gene; V was cut back by 1 base and J by 6 bases. The CDR3 DNA sequence: TGCGCCAGCAGCTTGCGGGGAGGGAACGGCGAGCAGTACTTC. This gives the protein CASSLRGGNGEQYF.

The rearrangement uses TRBV12-5 and TRBJ2-7; 7 bases are shared with TRBD1. Losses at the gene ends were 5 bases for V and 3 bases for J; bases not matched to a gene: 4. Germline loops: CDR1 LGHNT, CDR2 FRNRAP. The CDR3 is 13 amino acids. In nucleotides, the CDR3 is TGTGCTAGTGGTGTCGGGACAGTCTACGAGCAGTACTTC. This sequence encodes CASGVGTVYEQYF.

The CDR3 DNA follows: TGTGCCAGCAGCTTGTTACCGCCGGGGACAGGGGATGAAGAGACCCAGTACTTC. Amino acid sequence: CASSLLPPGTGDEETQYF. This sequence joins TRBV5-5 and TRBJ2-5, with 10 bases that match TRBD1. The length of the CDR3 is 18 residues. Germline V lookup: CDR1 SGHKS, CDR2 YYEKEE (reference sequence). J lost 3 bases, V lost 1 base, and 12 bases had no gene match.

V and J are TRBV30 and TRBJ1-4, with TRBD1 matching 12 bases. The CDR3 has 14 amino acids. Trimming cost V 5 bases and J 8 bases; bases outside gene matches: 6. From germline, CDR1 is GTSNPN and CDR2 SVGIG (reference sequence). As DNA, the CDR3 is TGTGCCTGGGCCCGGGACAGGGGGCTCGAAAAACTGTTTTTT. Translating gives CAWARDRGLEKLFF.

The V gene is TRBV9, the J gene TRBJ2-3, with 12 bases aligning to TRBD2. Germline CDR1 SGDLS, CDR2 YYNGEE. The CDR3 is 17 amino acids. After removal of 4 bases from V and 6 bases from J, the junction contained 12 bases not matched to a gene. This chain's CDR3 is CASSPRSGLAGGDTQYF. In DNA form, the CDR3 reads TGTGCCAGCAGCCCCCGCTCTGGGCTAGCGGGGGGGGATACGCAGTATTTT.

The chain is built from TRBV4-1 and TRBJ2-5, with D perhaps TRBD2 (6 bases). Germline CDR1 reads MGHRA; CDR2 reads YSYEKL. This CDR3 region has 15 residues. Trimming took 0 bases from V and 2 from J, leaving 10 bases between them. The chain's CDR3 is CASSQEGTAQETQYF. The CDR3 bases are TGCGCCAGCAGCCAAGAGGGGACTGCACAAGAGACCCAGTACTTC.

The chain carries TRBV4-1 and TRBJ2-1, with 13 bases aligning to TRBD2. Trimming took 0 bases from V and 9 from J; bases not matched to a gene: 11. The germline V gene encodes CDR1 MGHRA and CDR2 YSYEKL. This CDR3 comprises 18 residues. CDR3 protein: CASSQEATLAGGLGEQFF. CDR3 nucleotides: TGCGCCAGCAGCCAAGAGGCCACACTAGCGGGGGGGCTCGGTGAGCAGTTCTTC.

V gene TRBV5-6 combines with J gene TRBJ1-1; D is perhaps TRBD1 (5 bases). Trimming pared 1 base from V and 0 bases from J, leaving 13 bases between. CDR1 is SGHDT and CDR2 is YYEEEE in the germline V gene. The CDR3 consists of 16 residues. CDR3 region: CASSLPGLAMNTEAFF. The DNA of the CDR3 is TGTGCCAGCAGCTTGCCGGGACTCGCTATGAACACTGAAGCTTTCTTT.

The CDR3 protein is CASSLGGGRYDEQYF. In DNA, the CDR3 is TGTGCCAGCAGCTTGGGGGGGGGCCGGTATGACGAGCAGTACTTC. J is TRBJ2-7 and V is TRBV5-4; perhaps TRBD2 as D (7 bases). The CDR3 totals 15 residues. The germline V and J ends were trimmed by 0 bases and 5 bases, with 15 bases remaining between them. From germline, CDR1 is SGHNT and CDR2 YYREEE (reference sequence).

This chain joins TRBV15 and TRBJ2-3; TRBD1 agrees at 10 bases. V lost 0 bases and J lost 3; bases outside the gene matches: 0. Germline V CDR1 and CDR2: LNHNV, YYDKDF (reference sequence). The CDR3 runs to 15 residues. The CDR3 reads CATSREGQGTDTQYF. Written as DNA, the CDR3 is TGTGCCACCAGCAGAGAGGGACAGGGGACAGATACGCAGTATTTT.

The rearrangement joins TRBV18 to TRBJ1-1, with TRBD1 as a possible D gene (5 bases). Trimming took off 3 bases at V and 10 bases at J, with 15 bases between the two ends. The CDR3 length is 13 residues. The V gene's germline CDR1 is KGHSH and CDR2 LQKENI. CDR3 sequence: CASSPITRAGAFF. For the CDR3, the DNA is TGTGCCAGCTCACCGATTACCAGGGCTGGAGCTTTCTTT.

The gene calls are TRBV9 and TRBJ1-3; D possibly corresponds to TRBD1 (5 bases). Germline assignment: CDR1 SGDLS and CDR2 YYNGEE. The CDR3 covers 15 residues. Trimming cost V 6 bases and J 0 bases, with 13 bases left between them. CDR3 sequence (DNA): TGTGCCAGCAACCGGGGGGATTTCTCTGGAAACACCATATATTTT. Translation: CASNRGDFSGNTIYF.

Only a few counts were recorded for this clone. This chain joins TRBV6-5 and TRBJ1-2, with a possible D match to TRBD1 (6 bases). Germline values: CDR1 MNHEY, CDR2 SVGAGI. V was clipped by 2 bases and J by 2 bases, with 12 bases between them. The CDR3 is 15 residues long. In DNA form, the CDR3 reads TGTGCCAGCAGTTACCGCGGAAGGGGGAACTATGGCTACACCTTC. The encoded protein is CASSYRGRGNYGYTF.

The chain employs TRBV7-2 and TRBJ2-7, with D possibly being TRBD2 (5 bases). The length of the CDR3 is 15 residues. V gave up 5 bases and J gave up 3 bases, with 17 bases separating them. Germline V CDR1 and CDR2: SGHTA, FQGNSA. The CDR3 bases are TGTGCCAGCAGCCCACTCTGGGCGGGCCACTACGAGCAGTACTTC. It translates to CASSPLWAGHYEQYF.

V gene TRBV6-4 combines with J gene TRBJ2-1; D not certain. This CDR3 has 15 amino acids. Germline CDR1 reads MRHNA; CDR2 reads SNTAGT. Trimming took off 0 bases at V and 5 bases at J, with 11 bases between the two ends. The CDR3 is CASSDSSTANNEQFF. DNA for the CDR3: TGTGCCAGCAGTGACTCGAGTACAGCTAACAATGAGCAGTTCTTC.

J is TRBJ2-3 and V is TRBV29-1, with D possibly being TRBD1 (6 bases). V was trimmed by 6 bases and J by 4 bases, leaving 17 bases between them. Germline V gives CDR1 SQVTM, CDR2 ANQGSEA. The CDR3 runs to 14 residues. The CDR3: CSVATGGTPDTQYF. In DNA form, the CDR3 reads TGCAGCGTGGCGACAGGAGGTACCCCAGATACGCAGTATTTT.

This chain connects TRBV7-6 to TRBJ1-2; D remains unclear. This CDR3 spans 14 amino acids. CDR1 and CDR2 from the germline V gene are SGHVS and FNYEAQ. The V and J ends lost 1 base and 4 bases respectively, with 10 bases between them. This chain's CDR3 is CASSLGRGGYGYTF. In nucleotides, the CDR3 is TGTGCCAGCAGCTTAGGACGCGGCGGCTATGGCTACACCTTC.

This clone was counted a single time. This chain links TRBV5-4 with TRBJ1-1; 9 bases match TRBD1. The CDR3 covers 17 residues. The germline gives CDR1 SGHNT, CDR2 YYREEE (reference sequence). Trimming at V came to 2 bases and at J to 0 bases, leaving 8 bases not matched to a gene. CDR3 amino acids: CASSFGTGNLLNTEAFF. The CDR3 DNA sequence: TGTGCCAGCAGCTTCGGGACAGGGAACTTATTGAACACTGAAGCTTTCTTT.

This chain connects TRBV30 to TRBJ1-5, with TRBD1 as a possible D gene (6 bases). Per the germline V gene, CDR1 is GTSNPN and CDR2 is SVGIG (reference sequence). The CDR3 has 14 amino acids. The V gene lost 2 bases and the J gene lost 5 bases, with 13 bases spanning the gap. Here the CDR3 reads CAWSRGGLDQPQHF. In nucleotides, the CDR3 is TGTGCCTGGAGTCGGGGGGGGCTTGATCAGCCCCAGCATTTT.

This clone has more than one count but fewer than ten. This chain joins TRBV15 and TRBJ1-5; 7 bases align to TRBD1. Germline V gives CDR1 LNHNV, CDR2 YYDKDF (reference sequence). V shed 0 bases and J 5 bases; nucleotides not matched to a gene: 4. The CDR3 covers 15 residues. CDR3 sequence (DNA): TGTGCCACCAGCAGAGATCGCAGGGGGGATCAGCCCCAGCATTTT. Its protein product is CATSRDRRGDQPQHF.

The V call is TRBV6-5, the J call TRBJ1-5; D is uncertain. The CDR3 length is 13 residues. Trimming cost V 4 bases and J 5 bases, with 9 bases left between them. Germline CDR1 is MNHEY and CDR2 is SVGAGI. CDR3 in amino acids: CASSSLPYQPQHF. The CDR3 DNA reads TGTGCCAGCAGTTCTCTACCCTATCAGCCCCAGCATTTT.

The J gene is TRBJ1-2, the V gene TRBV4-2; TRBD1 aligns across 10 bases. The CDR3 is made up of 18 amino acids. The germline V gene encodes CDR1 LGHNA and CDR2 YNFKEQ. The V and J ends lost 3 bases and 2 bases, in that order; junction bases with no gene match: 12. In DNA, the CDR3 is TGTGCCAGCAGCCATACCCTCGACCCGGGACAGGGGAACTATGGCTACACCTTC. Its protein is CASSHTLDPGQGNYGYTF.

This clone was counted at least ten times. The chain has TRBV4-2 and TRBJ1-2; the D gene is possibly TRBD1 (6 bases). The CDR3 sequence is 15 residues long. Per the germline V gene, CDR1 is LGHNA and CDR2 is YNFKEQ. V lost 0 bases, J lost 4 bases, and 12 bases lay in between. CDR3 in amino acids: CASSQDRGQGYGYTF. In DNA, the CDR3 is TGTGCCAGCAGCCAAGATCGGGGACAAGGCTATGGCTACACCTTC.

V and J are TRBV19 and TRBJ1-5; D is unclear. V was cut by 4 bases and J by 3 bases, with 19 bases left in between. The CDR3 has 17 amino acids. Germline V gives CDR1 LNHDA, CDR2 SQIVND (reference sequence). The CDR3 sequence is CASSTLEGGGNNQPQHF. In DNA, the CDR3 is TGTGCCAGTAGTACCCTGGAGGGCGGAGGTAACAATCAGCCCCAGCATTTT.

This chain joins TRBV4-1 and TRBJ1-5; D gene unclear. Germline V CDR1 and CDR2: MGHRA, YSYEKL. The CDR3 extends over 17 amino acids. With 0 bases removed from V and 0 bases from J, the gap between germline ends came to 12 bases. The CDR3 here is CASSQDVRPYSNQPQHF. DNA for the CDR3: TGCGCCAGCAGCCAAGATGTCCGCCCCTATAGCAATCAGCCCCAGCATTTT.